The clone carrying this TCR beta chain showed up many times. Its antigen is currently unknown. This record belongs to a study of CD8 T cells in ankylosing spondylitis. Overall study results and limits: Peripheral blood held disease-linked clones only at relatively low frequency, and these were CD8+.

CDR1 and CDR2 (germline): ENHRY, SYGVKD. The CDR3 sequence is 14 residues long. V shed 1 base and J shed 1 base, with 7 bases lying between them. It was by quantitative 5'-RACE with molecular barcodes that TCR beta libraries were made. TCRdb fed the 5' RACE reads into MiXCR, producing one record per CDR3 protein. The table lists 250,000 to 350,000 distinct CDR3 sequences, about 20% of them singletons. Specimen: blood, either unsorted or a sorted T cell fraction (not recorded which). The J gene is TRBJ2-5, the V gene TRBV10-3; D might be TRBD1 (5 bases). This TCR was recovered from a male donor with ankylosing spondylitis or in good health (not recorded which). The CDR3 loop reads CAISEWGSQETQYF. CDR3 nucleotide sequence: TGTGCCATCAGTGAGTGGGGCAGCCAAGAGACCCAGTACTTC.